The 20 T cell receptor beta chains listed next were all sequenced from one sample in a study of blood T cells in healthy people across ages. Sample-barcoded 5' priming and a J-beta primer mix drove a second PCR of 7 to 11 cycles. TCRdb used MiXCR to reprocess the 5' RACE reads, holding one entry per CDR3 protein. Here the sample spans about 1.7 million distinct CDR3 sequences, over 25% being singletons. What was sequenced was blood. These receptors originate from a woman aged 30 to 39 in good health.

This clonotype was seen many times. V usage is TRBV10-3 and J usage is TRBJ2-3; D ambiguous. The V end was cut by 6 bases, the J end by 2 bases, with 3 bases between. This CDR3 has 11 amino acids. Germline CDR1 ENHRY, CDR2 SYGVKD. CDR3 DNA sequence: TGTGCCATCAGGGACACAGATACGCAGTATTTT. Translation gives CAIRDTDTQYF.

This clonotype has a handful of counts. V and J are TRBV7-2 and TRBJ2-1, with D possibly being TRBD1 (6 bases). CDR1 SGHTA and CDR2 FQGNSA come from the germline V gene. V was clipped by 2 bases and J by 11 bases, with 16 bases between them. The CDR3 contains 14 residues. The CDR3 protein is CASSLKDRLSKQFF. The DNA of the CDR3 is TGTGCCAGCAGCTTAAAAGACAGGTTATCAAAGCAGTTCTTC.

The chain links TRBV6-5 to TRBJ2-3; 8 positions match TRBD2. V lost 6 bases to trimming and J lost 2 bases; unmatched junction nucleotides: 7. The germline V gene encodes CDR1 MNHEY and CDR2 SVGAGI. The CDR3 runs 15 residues. CDR3 sequence reads: CASRGLGQTTDTQYF. Here the CDR3 DNA reads TGTGCCAGCAGGGGACTAGGACAAACCACAGATACGCAGTATTTT.

The chain recombines TRBV7-2 with TRBJ2-1; 9 bases are shared with TRBD1. Germline values: CDR1 SGHTA, CDR2 FQGNSA. The CDR3 has 15 residues. Unmatched junction bases numbered 9, after V lost 4 bases and J lost 8 bases. The CDR3 spells CASSSKGTGKDEQFF. Here the CDR3 DNA reads TGTGCCAGCAGCTCAAAGGGGACAGGGAAGGATGAGCAGTTCTTC.

A few counts support this clonotype. The J gene is TRBJ1-5, the V gene TRBV10-3; D might be TRBD1 (5 bases). In germline, CDR1 is ENHRY, CDR2 SYGVKD. Trimming removed 4 bases from V and 5 bases from J, with 9 bases in between. The CDR3 is made up of 13 amino acids. In DNA, the CDR3 is TGTGCCATCAGTGGTTCGGGGGATCAGCCCCAGCATTTT. Protein sequence: CAISGSGDQPQHF.

This clonotype was seen more than once but under ten times. The chain couples TRBV25-1 to TRBJ1-2; 8 bases match TRBD1. Trimming took 6 bases from V and 4 from J; bases not matched to a gene: 7. The CDR3 covers 14 residues. In germline, CDR1 is MGHDK, CDR2 SYGVNS. For the CDR3, the DNA is TGTGCCAGCAGCGTTGCAGGGGGCAGCTATGGCTACACCTTC. It yields the protein CASSVAGGSYGYTF.

This clonotype was observed a handful of times. V usage is TRBV29-1 and J usage is TRBJ1-1; D not resolved. The germline CDR1 and CDR2 sequences are SQVTM and ANQGSEA. Trimming cost V 8 bases and J 0 bases, with 10 bases left between them. There are 12 residues in the CDR3. CDR3 region: CSFSSLNTEAFF. CDR3 DNA sequence: TGCAGCTTCTCATCTTTGAACACTGAAGCTTTCTTT.

This clonotype occurred a few times. The chain uses TRBV14 and TRBJ1-1; D unresolved. The germline V and J ends were trimmed by 5 bases and 0 bases, with 10 bases remaining between them. The CDR3 loop spans 14 amino acids. CDR1 SGHDN and CDR2 FVKESK come from the germline V gene. The chain's CDR3 is CASSSPGMNTEAFF. The DNA of the CDR3 is TGTGCCAGCAGCTCACCTGGGATGAACACTGAAGCTTTCTTT.

The sample holds a few counts of this clonotype. The V call is TRBV20-1, the J call TRBJ2-4, with a possible D match to TRBD2 (5 bases). The CDR3 runs 10 residues. The germline V gene encodes CDR1 DFQATT and CDR2 SNEGSKA (reference sequence). The V end was cut by 5 bases, the J end by 13 bases, with 12 bases between. The CDR3 reads CSARMGEQYF. In DNA, the CDR3 is TGCAGTGCTCGGATGGGAGAGCAGTACTTC.

This clonotype was recorded many times. This sequence joins TRBV28 and TRBJ2-1; 9 positions match TRBD2. The CDR3 loop spans 15 amino acids. The ends lost 10 bases at V and 2 bases at J; junction bases unmatched: 9. Germline V CDR1 and CDR2: MDHEN, SYDVKM. The CDR3 sequence is CAINSGGNPYNEQFF. As DNA, the CDR3 is TGTGCCATCAATAGCGGGGGAAACCCCTACAATGAGCAGTTCTTC.

The chain employs TRBV10-3 and TRBJ2-5, with 7 bases matching TRBD2. The CDR3 length is 14 residues. Germline CDR1 is ENHRY and CDR2 is SYGVKD. The ends lost 0 bases at V and 4 bases at J; junction bases unmatched: 2. CDR3 sequence (DNA): TGTGCCATCAGTGAGTCGTGGGGGGGAGAGACCCAGTACTTC. This gives the protein CAISESWGGETQYF.

This chain joins TRBV12-3 or TRBV12-4 and TRBJ1-1, with D tentatively TRBD1 (6 bases). The germline V and J ends were trimmed by 4 bases and 3 bases, with 9 bases remaining between them. The CDR3 loop spans 13 amino acids. CDR3 DNA: TGTGCCAGCAGTTGGGGGCATTACACTGAAGCTTTCTTT. The encoded protein is CASSWGHYTEAFF.

A few counts support this clonotype. V gene TRBV4-3 combines with J gene TRBJ1-1, with D unresolved. V lost 0 bases and J 1 base, leaving 12 bases between the germline ends. Germline values: CDR1 LGHNA, CDR2 YSLEER. The CDR3 has 16 amino acids. This CDR3 reads CASSQEVTRGNTEAFF. The CDR3 coding sequence is TGCGCCAGCAGCCAAGAGGTGACGCGAGGGAACACTGAAGCTTTCTTT.

The V gene is TRBV7-3, the J gene TRBJ2-5; 7 bases fit TRBD1. The V gene's germline CDR1 is SGHTA and CDR2 FQGTGA. The CDR3 has 16 residues. Trimming removed 5 bases from V and 11 bases from J; junction bases left unmatched: 20. The CDR3 region is CASSPRQGLSYNEQYF. The CDR3 DNA is TGTGCCAGCAGCCCTCGACAGGGCCTCTCCTACAATGAGCAGTACTTC. Based on the CDR3 plus reference TRBV7-3 and TRBJ2-5, the full variable domain is GAGVSQTPSNKVTEKGKYVELRCDPISGHTALYWYRQSLGQGPEFLIYFQGTGAADDSGLPNDRFFAVRPEGSVSTLKIQRTERGDSAVYLCASSPRQGLSYNEQYFGPGTRLLVL.

DNA of the CDR3: TGCGCCAGCAGCTTGGACGGGAATGGGAACGAGCAGTACTTC. It translates to CASSLDGNGNEQYF. J is TRBJ2-7 and V is TRBV5-1; D might be TRBD2 (5 bases). Germline-derived CDR1 and CDR2 are SGHRS and YFSETQ. CDR3 length: 14 amino acids. Trimming shortened V by 0 bases and J by 5 bases, and 12 bases separated the two germline ends.

V gene TRBV20-1 combines with J gene TRBJ2-7, with unresolved D. V gave up 7 bases and J gave up 0 bases, with 16 bases separating them. CDR1 DFQATT and CDR2 SNEGSKA come from the germline V gene (reference sequence). The CDR3 totals 14 residues. The CDR3 DNA is TGCAGTGGGTTGTTAAGCCAGAGCTCCTACGAGCAGTACTTC. Protein sequence: CSGLLSQSSYEQYF.

This clonotype was recorded at least ten times. This rearrangement joins TRBV4-3 to TRBJ2-1; no clear D gene. The CDR3 is 14 residues long. Germline CDR1 and CDR2: LGHNA and YSLEER. Trimming shortened V by 3 bases and J by 9 bases, and 15 bases separated the two germline ends. Written as DNA, the CDR3 is TGCGCCAGCAGCCAGGACCAGCATGCCATTGAGCAGTTCTTC. Amino acid sequence: CASSQDQHAIEQFF.

This clonotype has more than one count but fewer than ten. V gene TRBV20-1 combines with J gene TRBJ1-2; weak D call: TRBD1 (5 bases). Germline V gene data show CDR1 as DFQATT and CDR2 as SNEGSKA (reference sequence). The CDR3 totals 14 residues. For the CDR3, the DNA is TGCAGCGAAAGACAGCCCCGAGCTAACTATGGCTACACCTTC. It codes for CSERQPRANYGYTF.

This clonotype has ten or more counts. This chain joins TRBV24-1 and TRBJ2-7; 8 bases agree with TRBD1. The CDR3 contains 18 residues. The J segment lost 0 bases and the V segment lost 4 bases, leaving 13 bases of the junction unmatched. The V gene's germline CDR1 is KGHDR and CDR2 SFDVKD. CDR3 in DNA: TGTGCCACCAGTGACCACCGGACAGGGTCCCATTTCTCCTACGAGCAGTACTTC. This translates into CATSDHRTGSHFSYEQYF.

The rearrangement uses TRBV4-3 and TRBJ1-2, with D maybe TRBD1 (5 bases). Deletions cut 1 base from V and 3 bases from J, with 12 bases between. In germline, CDR1 is LGHNA, CDR2 YSLEER. There are 15 residues in the CDR3. The CDR3 spells CASSQVRTSYYGYTF. CDR3 sequence (DNA): TGCGCCAGCAGCCAAGTCAGGACATCTTACTATGGCTACACCTTC.